The T cell receptor beta chain described here comes from a study of T cells in Graves' hyperthyroidism and ophthalmopathy. Diagnoses were established using clinical symptoms, serum thyroxine and TRAb, thyroid ultrasound and orbital computed tomography. Blood from later-ophthalmopathy patients was taken at first hyperthyroidism diagnosis. Findings and caveats of the study: The model identified upcoming ophthalmopathy a median around 6 months ahead of onset. In the analysis, a 13 V-J model separated ophthalmopathy from stable hyperthyroidism.

Using RNA transcripts as the source, TCR beta CDR3 regions were amplified. A first-round RT-PCR of the TCR CDR3 used the HTBI primer set. Each CDR3 protein is one row after TCRdb ran MiXCR on the multiplex PCR reads. Here the sample spans 730,000 or so distinct CDR3 sequences, around 19% being singletons. Germline V gives CDR1 DFQATT, CDR2 SNEGSKA (reference sequence). CDR3 length: 13 residues. Trimming left V 1 base short and J 2 bases short, with 8 bases between. Many counts were recorded for this clonotype. Its antigen is not known. This TCR derives from a woman between 45 and 60 years old with Graves' hyperthyroidism that later progressed to Graves' ophthalmopathy. Sequenced input: blood. The rearrangement links TRBV20-1 to TRBJ1-2, with D uncertain. CDR3 in amino acids: CSARVAVNYGYTF. CDR3 nucleotides: TGCAGTGCTAGAGTTGCGGTGAACTATGGCTACACCTTC.